These 5 T cell receptor beta chains were sequenced from one sample in a study of blood T cell repertoires in COVID-19 (TCRdb year 2020). The method behind the library was the immunoSEQ multiplex PCR assay. Imported from immuneACCESS, the table was reduced by TCRdb to in-frame sequences with V and J called. These copies leave out some clones; in studies compared against another copy, an unresolved V gene accounts for under half, and the cause of the remainder is not known. This sample holds some 150,000 clones; about 85% were observed only once. About 2.8% of the sample is taken by the ten largest. Source material: peripheral blood. These receptors originate from a human donor with acute or convalescent COVID-19. The donor label of this sample is uncertain.

This chain joins TRBV27 and TRBJ1-4, with D unresolved. The CDR3 spans 15 residues. Germline CDR1 reads MNHEY; CDR2 reads SMNVEV (reference sequence). V shed 5 bases and J shed 5 bases, with 15 bases lying between them. The CDR3, as DNA: TGTGCCAGCAGTAGAGTTTTTGCCAGGAATGAAAAACTGTTTTTT. It translates to CASSRVFARNEKLFF. The whole variable domain, filled in from reference TRBV27 and TRBJ1-4, reads EAQVTQNPRYLITVTGKKLTVTCSQNMNHEYMSWYRQDPGLGLRQIYYSMNVEVTDKGDVPEGYKVSRKEKRNFPLILESPSPNQTSLYFCASSRVFARNEKLFFGSGTQLSVL.

As regards this clone: One end of the junction varies from germline; a read error may be responsible. The chain recombines TRBV9 with TRBJ2-7, with TRBD2 identical over 7 bases. CDR3 size: 14 residues. Germline V lookup: CDR1 SGDLS, CDR2 YYNGEE. The CDR3 spells CASSVGGGSSEQYF. The CDR3 coding sequence is TGTGCCAGCAGCGTAGGGGGGGGGTCCTCCGAGCAGTACTTC.

The chain is built from TRBV4-1 and TRBJ2-5; 9 bases fit TRBD1. The CDR3 contains 15 residues. After removal of 0 bases from V and 3 bases from J, the junction contained 2 bases not matched to a gene. Germline V CDR1 and CDR2: MGHRA, YSYEKL. The DNA for the CDR3 is TGCGCCAGCAGCCAAGAGAGGACAGGGGAAGAGACCCAGTACTTC. Its translation is CASSQERTGEETQYF.

V usage is TRBV4-3 and J usage is TRBJ1-2, with D possibly being TRBD1 (6 bases). The germline V gene encodes CDR1 LGHNA and CDR2 YSLEER. V was pared by 0 bases and J by 6 bases, with 17 bases between. This CDR3 contains 16 residues. This chain's CDR3 is CASSQDGDNYWDGYTF. The CDR3 nucleotides are TGCGCCAGCAGCCAAGATGGGGACAACTATTGGGATGGCTACACCTTC.

V gene TRBV9 combines with J gene TRBJ2-1, with 7 nucleotides matching TRBD2. Trimming at V came to 3 bases and at J to 5 bases, leaving 11 bases not matched to a gene. Germline V gene sequence: CDR1 SGDLS, CDR2 YYNGEE. The CDR3 length is 16 residues. The CDR3 DNA is TGTGCCAGCAGCGACAGACTAGCATCAACGGACAATGAGCAGTTCTTC. This codes for CASSDRLASTDNEQFF. Drawing the rest from reference TRBV9 and TRBJ2-1, the complete variable domain is DSGVTQTPKHLITATGQRVTLRCSPRSGDLSVYWYQQSLDQGLQFLIQYYNGEERAKGNILERFSAQQFPDLHSELNLSSLELGDSALYFCASSDRLASTDNEQFFGPGTRLTVL.